One and the same sample provided the 31 T cell receptor beta chains below, sequenced in a study of T cell repertoires in cytomegalovirus infection. TCRdb used MiXCR to reprocess the reads, holding one entry per CDR3 protein. The table has 510,000 or so distinct CDR3 sequences, about 25% seen once. Sequencing was carried out using PBMCs. These TCRs come from a human donor in good health (CMV status not recorded). Some clones in this sample may be carry-over from other donors' samples.

This rearrangement joins TRBV6-6 to TRBJ2-5; D might be TRBD1 or TRBD2, each matching 5 bases. The CDR3 totals 15 residues. Germline CDR1 is MNHNY and CDR2 is SVGAGI (reference sequence). The V and J ends lost 4 bases and 4 bases respectively, with 16 bases between them. CDR3 DNA sequence: TGTGCCAGCAGTTTCCGAGGGGCTTTGGGAGAGACCCAGTACTTC. Its translation is CASSFRGALGETQYF.

V and J are TRBV15 and TRBJ2-7; the match to TRBD1 covers 8 bases. Germline CDR1 reads LNHNV; CDR2 reads YYDKDF (reference sequence). J gave up 2 bases and V 1 base, and 4 bases lay outside the gene matches. This CDR3 spans 15 amino acids. CDR3 sequence reads: CATSRVRGQAYEQYF. CDR3 sequence (DNA): TGTGCCACCAGCAGAGTGAGGGGACAGGCCTACGAGCAGTACTTC.

This sequence joins TRBV7-6 and TRBJ2-1; 9 bases map to TRBD2. The trim removed 2 bases at V and 8 bases at J, leaving 16 bases unmatched. This CDR3 contains 18 residues. CDR1 is SGHVS and CDR2 is FNYEAQ in the germline V gene. The CDR3 nucleotides read TGTGCCAGCAGCTTATTAGGCGGGGCGGGAGGGCTTAGCGATGAGCAGTTCTTC. Protein: CASSLLGGAGGLSDEQFF.

This clonotype was picked up many times. The V call is TRBV2, the J call TRBJ2-1; 12 nucleotides line up with TRBD2. With V trimmed by 5 bases and J by 10 bases, 9 bases remained unmatched. This CDR3 has 15 amino acids. Germline CDR1 and CDR2: SNHLY and FYNNEI. The CDR3 coding sequence is TGTGCCAGCAGTTACCTAGCGGGAGGGCCAGGGGAGCAGTTCTTC. Translation gives CASSYLAGGPGEQFF.

This clonotype has at least ten counts. This chain links TRBV27 with TRBJ1-1, with 9 bases matching TRBD1. V lost 5 bases to trimming and J lost 5 bases; unmatched junction nucleotides: 9. The CDR3 totals 15 residues. The V gene's germline CDR1 is MNHEY and CDR2 SMNVEV (reference sequence). DNA of the CDR3: TGTGCCAGCAGTAGGGGACAGGGAGGAGGGACTGAAGCTTTCTTT. Protein product: CASSRGQGGGTEAFF.

This clonotype was counted between two and nine times. The chain carries TRBV4-1 and TRBJ1-4; no clear D. The CDR3 spans 17 residues. Trimming shortened V by 1 base and J by 8 bases, and 20 bases separated the two germline ends. CDR1 is MGHRA and CDR2 is YSYEKL in the germline V gene. CDR3 protein: CASSQVTPPARAEKLFF. Here the CDR3 DNA reads TGCGCCAGCAGCCAAGTAACCCCCCCAGCTCGAGCAGAAAAACTGTTTTTT.

This clonotype was observed a few times. The rearrangement uses TRBV12-3 or TRBV12-4 and TRBJ1-6, with a weak D call TRBD1 (5 bases). Trimming cost V 8 bases and J 3 bases, with 14 bases left between them. The CDR3 has 15 residues. DNA for the CDR3: TGTGCCAGCGGCTCTCGGGGGGGCTATAATTCACCCCTCCACTTT. Translated, it gives CASGSRGGYNSPLHF.

The sample holds many counts of this clonotype. CDR3 nucleotide sequence: TGTGCCAGCAGCCCTACTAGCGGCTACACAGATACGCAGTATTTT. This encodes CASSPTSGYTDTQYF. The V gene is TRBV6-5, the J gene TRBJ2-3; TRBD2 matches at 8 bases. V shed 6 bases, J shed 2 bases, and the junction held 7 bases outside the gene matches. CDR3 size: 15 residues. Germline-derived CDR1 and CDR2 are MNHEY and SVGAGI.

A single count supports this clonotype. The chain recombines TRBV2 with TRBJ2-3; 9 nucleotides agree with TRBD2. Germline V gives CDR1 SNHLY, CDR2 FYNNEI. This CDR3 spans 15 amino acids. Trimming cost V 8 bases and J 2 bases; bases outside gene matches: 8. For the CDR3, the DNA is TGTGCCAGCCGTCCGGGACTAGCAGTCACAGATACGCAGTATTTT. This codes for CASRPGLAVTDTQYF.

J is TRBJ1-1 and V is TRBV4-3, with D possibly TRBD1 on 6 matching bases. The CDR3 is 16 amino acids. The V gene lost 2 bases and the J gene lost 8 bases, with 21 bases spanning the gap. Germline CDR1 LGHNA, CDR2 YSLEER. DNA of the CDR3: TGCGCCAGCAGCCAATCTCACATTCGACAGGCCACCGAAGCTTTCTTT. Its translation is CASSQSHIRQATEAFF.

This clonotype was detected a few times. The genes are TRBV6-1 and TRBJ1-5; 7 nucleotides agree with TRBD1. Germline V CDR1 and CDR2: MNHNS, SASEGT. The CDR3 has 13 amino acids. V shed 8 bases and J 3 bases; nucleotides not matched to a gene: 4. In DNA form, the CDR3 reads TGTGCCAGCGAAACAGGGGACAATCAGCCCCAGCATTTT. Protein sequence: CASETGDNQPQHF.

In this sample, this clonotype turned up many times. The rearrangement joins TRBV7-2 to TRBJ1-3; weak D call: TRBD1 (6 bases). This CDR3 is built from 15 residues. V gave up 5 bases and J gave up 0 bases, with 11 bases separating them. Per germline, CDR1 SGHTA and CDR2 FQGNSA. The CDR3 DNA reads TGTGCCAGCAGCCCAGGGACAAACTCTGGAAACACCATATATTTT. As protein: CASSPGTNSGNTIYF. The full variable domain, rest sourced from reference TRBV7-2 and TRBJ1-3, is GAGVSQSPSNKVTEKGKDVELRCDPISGHTALYWYRQSLGQGLEFLIYFQGNSAPDKSGLPSDRFSAERTGGSVSTLTIQRTQQEDSAVYLCASSPGTNSGNTIYFGEGSWLTVV.

This clonotype was seen more than once but under ten times. The V gene is TRBV7-9, the J gene TRBJ1-2, with D maybe TRBD1 (6 bases). The V and J ends lost 10 bases and 2 bases respectively, with 20 bases between them. Per germline, CDR1 SEHNR and CDR2 FQNEAQ (reference sequence). CDR3 length: 15 amino acids. Here the CDR3 reads CATPTGGSFNYGYTF. Here the CDR3 DNA reads TGTGCCACCCCGACAGGAGGTTCATTCAACTATGGCTACACCTTC.

The rearrangement links TRBV6-2 or TRBV6-3 to TRBJ2-1; perhaps TRBD2 as D (6 bases). Germline V lookup: CDR1 MNHEY, CDR2 SVGEGT. The CDR3 sequence is 17 residues long. V lost 0 bases and J 1 base, leaving 13 bases between the germline ends. The CDR3 DNA reads as TGTGCCAGCAGTTACTCCCTGGGAGGCAGGTCCTACAATGAGCAGTTCTTC. Translating it yields CASSYSLGGRSYNEQFF.

The chain links TRBV6-5 to TRBJ1-2; TRBD1 is a possible D gene (5 bases). The V and J ends lost 6 bases and 2 bases respectively, with 10 bases between them. Germline CDR1 MNHEY, CDR2 SVGAGI. CDR3 size: 13 residues. CDR3 nucleotides: TGTGCCAGCAGAACGGGACCGAACTATGGCTACACCTTC. Translated, it gives CASRTGPNYGYTF.

In its sample, this clonotype was seen a few times. The CDR3 DNA follows: TGTGCCAGTAGACTCGCTGGGACAGGGTCCAATGAGCAGTTCTTC. This encodes CASRLAGTGSNEQFF. The chain links TRBV19 to TRBJ2-1; 9 bases fit TRBD1. This CDR3 region has 15 residues. CDR1 is LNHDA and CDR2 is SQIVND in the germline V gene (reference sequence). J lost 6 bases, V lost 6 bases, and 9 bases had no gene match.

The sample holds many counts of this clonotype. The V gene is TRBV28, the J gene TRBJ1-3; D unresolved. Between the trimmed V and J ends, which lost 3 bases and 0 bases, there was a span of 6 bases. The germline CDR1 and CDR2 sequences are MDHEN and SYDVKM. The CDR3 has 14 amino acids. This CDR3 is CASSFLSSGNTIYF. CDR3 bases: TGTGCCAGCAGTTTTCTATCCTCTGGAAACACCATATATTTT.

Here the CDR3 DNA reads TGCAGTGCCACAACAGGGCATAGCAATCAGCCCCAGCATTTT. This codes for CSATTGHSNQPQHF. The J gene is TRBJ1-5, the V gene TRBV20-1; tentative D call: TRBD1 (6 bases). V lost 6 bases and J lost 0, with 12 bases in between. This CDR3 region has 14 residues. Looked up from germline, CDR1 is DFQATT and CDR2 is SNEGSKA (reference sequence).

This clonotype was seen many times. The genes are TRBV7-2 and TRBJ2-2; tentative D call: TRBD2 (6 bases). Germline CDR1 reads SGHTA; CDR2 reads FQGNSA. V lost 6 bases, J lost 4 bases, and 21 bases lay in between. The CDR3 length is 17 residues. The CDR3 DNA follows: TGTGCCAGCAGTCCCCGGGGTCGGGGGAGAATCACCGGGGAGCTGTTTTTT. It is translated as CASSPRGRGRITGELFF.

The chain links TRBV6-5 to TRBJ2-1, with 7 bases matching TRBD2. Germline assignment: CDR1 MNHEY and CDR2 SVGAGI. CDR3 length: 16 residues. V dropped 1 base and J dropped 2; count of bases not matched to a gene: 5. CDR3 nucleotides: TGTGCCAGCAGTTACTGGGGCGGGAGAACCTACAATGAGCAGTTCTTC. Protein product: CASSYWGGRTYNEQFF.

This clonotype was found a few times. V usage is TRBV28 and J usage is TRBJ2-7; 7 nucleotides agree with TRBD1. Trimming removed 3 bases from V and 3 bases from J; junction bases left unmatched: 5. CDR3 length: 14 amino acids. CDR1 is MDHEN and CDR2 is SYDVKM in the germline V gene. The DNA of the CDR3 is TGTGCCAGCAGTTTGGCGACAGGGATCTACGAGCAGTACTTC. It codes for CASSLATGIYEQYF. Variable domain in full (rest from reference TRBV28 and TRBJ2-7): DVKVTQSSRYLVKRTGEKVFLECVQDMDHENMFWYRQDPGLGLRLIYFSYDVKMKEKGDIPEGYSVSREKKERFSLILESASTNQTSMYLCASSLATGIYEQYFGPGTRLTVT.

This clonotype was observed once. The chain joins TRBV9 to TRBJ2-2, with TRBD2 matching 12 bases. V shed 0 bases and J 3 bases; nucleotides not matched to a gene: 6. Germline V lookup: CDR1 SGDLS, CDR2 YYNGEE. CDR3 length equals 18 residues. This CDR3 is CASSVGLAGGPHTGELFF. The DNA of the CDR3 is TGTGCCAGCAGCGTAGGTCTAGCGGGAGGGCCCCACACCGGGGAGCTGTTTTTT.

This clonotype occurred many times. The chain couples TRBV7-2 to TRBJ1-6, with D unresolved. This CDR3 comprises 15 residues. CDR1 is SGHTA, CDR2 FQGNSA, per germline. V was pared by 5 bases and J by 10 bases, with 18 bases between. The CDR3 sequence is CASSPWTPKGSPLHF. In nucleotides, the CDR3 is TGTGCCAGCAGCCCTTGGACTCCAAAAGGGTCACCCCTCCACTTT.

This clonotype was detected a few times. The chain recombines TRBV11-1 with TRBJ2-5; unclear D gene. The germline V gene has CDR1 SGHAT and CDR2 FQDESV (reference sequence). The CDR3 is 13 amino acids. Trimming took 5 bases from V and 5 from J, leaving 12 bases between them. The CDR3, as DNA: TGTGCCAGCAGCCCAGGTCACCGGGAGACCCAGTACTTC. Its protein is CASSPGHRETQYF.

This clonotype was seen repeatedly, ten times or more. The V gene is TRBV7-2, the J gene TRBJ1-4, with D possibly matching TRBD1 (5 bases). The CDR3 is 15 residues long. Trimming stripped 2 bases from V and 1 base from J, with 8 bases between. The germline V gene has CDR1 SGHTA and CDR2 FQGNSA. The CDR3 spells CASSLRGGTNEKLFF. The CDR3 DNA follows: TGTGCCAGCAGCTTACGTGGGGGAACTAATGAAAAACTGTTTTTT. Full variable domain (remainder filled in from reference TRBV7-2 and TRBJ1-4): GAGVSQSPSNKVTEKGKDVELRCDPISGHTALYWYRQSLGQGLEFLIYFQGNSAPDKSGLPSDRFSAERTGGSVSTLTIQRTQQEDSAVYLCASSLRGGTNEKLFFGSGTQLSVL.

Turning to this clonotype: A much larger clone lies one base from this, so it may be a read error. The J gene is TRBJ2-3, the V gene TRBV7-6; TRBD2 agrees at 8 bases. The CDR3 length is 15 residues. Germline loops: CDR1 SGHVS, CDR2 FNYEAQ. After removal of 5 bases from V and 4 bases from J, the junction contained 8 bases not matched to a gene. CDR3 in amino acids: CASSLGGEKSDTQYF. CDR3 bases: TGTGCCAGCAGCCTCGGGGGGGAAAAGTCAGATACGCAGTATTTT.

This chain links TRBV10-3 with TRBJ2-3; 7 nucleotides line up with TRBD2. Germline trimming cut 0 bases from V and 2 bases from J; bases unmatched to any gene: 2. The CDR3 has 15 residues. Germline CDR1 and CDR2: ENHRY and SYGVKD. The CDR3: CAISESREATDTQYF. The CDR3 DNA follows: TGTGCCATCAGTGAGTCCCGGGAGGCCACAGATACGCAGTATTTT.

This clonotype was counted at least ten times. This sequence joins TRBV6-1 and TRBJ2-7, with 7 bases aligning to TRBD1. The ends lost 2 bases at V and 7 bases at J; junction bases unmatched: 5. Germline V CDR1 and CDR2: MNHNS, SASEGT. This CDR3 has 13 amino acids. The CDR3 sequence: CASSETGEGEQYF. The CDR3 coding sequence is TGTGCCAGCAGTGAAACAGGGGAAGGAGAGCAGTACTTC.

This clonotype was counted at least ten times. The chain has TRBV7-2 and TRBJ2-5, with 13 bases fitting TRBD2. V shed 3 bases, J shed 2 bases, and the junction held 3 bases outside the gene matches. The CDR3 has 16 residues. In germline, CDR1 is SGHTA, CDR2 FQGNSA. The CDR3 DNA reads as TGTGCCAGCAGCTTGGGACTAGCGGGAAGGCAAGAGACCCAGTACTTC. Translated, it gives CASSLGLAGRQETQYF.

The chain links TRBV7-2 to TRBJ2-5; 11 bases map to TRBD1. The V segment lost 8 bases and the J segment 5 bases; nucleotides outside the gene matches: 7. This CDR3 is built from 14 residues. The germline V gene encodes CDR1 SGHTA and CDR2 FQGNSA. The CDR3 nucleotides read TGTGCCAGCGTCGGACAGGGGGCAGGGGAGACCCAGTACTTC. Its protein is CASVGQGAGETQYF.

This clonotype has ten or more counts. V usage is TRBV7-2 and J usage is TRBJ2-3; maybe TRBD1 (5 bases). The germline CDR1 and CDR2 sequences are SGHTA and FQGNSA. The CDR3 spans 13 residues. The V and J ends lost 7 bases and 6 bases respectively, with 14 bases between them. The DNA for the CDR3 is TGTGCCAGCAACCTTGGGGCGGCGGATACGCAGTATTTT. Translated, it gives CASNLGAADTQYF.